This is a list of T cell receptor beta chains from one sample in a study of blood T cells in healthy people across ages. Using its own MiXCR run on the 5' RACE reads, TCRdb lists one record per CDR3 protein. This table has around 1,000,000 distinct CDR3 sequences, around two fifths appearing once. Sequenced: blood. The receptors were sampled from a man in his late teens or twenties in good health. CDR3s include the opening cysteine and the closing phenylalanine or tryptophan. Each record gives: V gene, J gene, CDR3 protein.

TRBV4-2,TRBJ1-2,CASSHEDSSQGYTF
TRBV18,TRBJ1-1,CASSTDRLNTEAFF
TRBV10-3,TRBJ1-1,CAISDSTGRTSEAFF
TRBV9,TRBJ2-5,CASSVDLASNEQYF
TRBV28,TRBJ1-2,CASSQSGRYTF
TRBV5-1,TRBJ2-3,CASSWATKDTQYF
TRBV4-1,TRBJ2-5,CASSQEGATYQETQYF
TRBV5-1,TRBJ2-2,CASSAGVNTGELFF
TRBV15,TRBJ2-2,CATSRVQGNTGELFF
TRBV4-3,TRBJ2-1,CASSTLGDEQFF
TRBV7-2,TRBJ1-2,CASSPIRGYGYTF
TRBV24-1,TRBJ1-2,CATSDSRDRSGYTF
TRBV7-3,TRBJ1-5,CASSQGDGQPQHF
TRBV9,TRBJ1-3,CASSPPVENTIYF
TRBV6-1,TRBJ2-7,CASNLRAGSHYEQYF
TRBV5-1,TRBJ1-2,CASSLFPARNYGYTF
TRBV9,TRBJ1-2,CASSVEDNYGYTF
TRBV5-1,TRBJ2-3,CASSLVRYTDTQYF
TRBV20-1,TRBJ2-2,CSARDQGVGNTGELFF
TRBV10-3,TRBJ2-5,CATAGTGESQETQYF
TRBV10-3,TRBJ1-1,CAISEIQTSTEAFF
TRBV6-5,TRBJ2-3,CASSYSMRGLGTDTQYF
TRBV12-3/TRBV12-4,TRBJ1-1,CACAGRVNTEAFF
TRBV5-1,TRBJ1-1,CASSSDSLNTEAFF
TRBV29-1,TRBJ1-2,CSVDGHRNYGYTF
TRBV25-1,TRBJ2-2,CASSAPGTVNTGELFF
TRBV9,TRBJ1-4,CASSAGKDRPSNEKLFF
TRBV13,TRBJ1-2,CASSLGYPATDYGYTF
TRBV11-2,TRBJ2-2,CASSSLRGPGELFF
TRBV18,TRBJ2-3,CASSPSSGSTDAQYF
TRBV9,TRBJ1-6,CASSSRQGIDNSPLHF
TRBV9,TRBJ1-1,CASSLLSEGNTEAFF
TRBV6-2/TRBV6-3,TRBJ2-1,CASSYYSGEQFF
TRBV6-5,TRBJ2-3,CASGEDRTDTQYF
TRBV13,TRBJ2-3,CASSLAKGDTDTQYF
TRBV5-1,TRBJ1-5,CASSTGQNNQPQHF
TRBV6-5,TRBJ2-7,CASSYSRYRAHNEQYF
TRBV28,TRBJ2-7,CASSPRTGNYYEQYF
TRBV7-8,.,CASSQRDRAYNEQYF
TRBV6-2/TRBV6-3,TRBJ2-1,CASSGPDRGFFGPYNEQFF